This T cell receptor beta chain is from a study of regulatory T cells in long-lasting Graves disease. The sample holds many counts of this clonotype. The TCR beta library used iRepertoire HTBI primers with Arm-PCR amplification of CDR3. TCRdb analysed the multiplex PCR reads with MiXCR anew, one entry per CDR3 protein. Of fewer than 550,000 distinct CDR3 sequences in the sample, 20% to 25% were seen once. V gave up 7 bases and J gave up 16 bases; unmatched junction bases: 17. CDR1 and CDR2 (germline): SNHLY, FYNNEI. The CDR3 totals 14 residues. Sample time point: persistent/refractory GD, antithyroid drugs over 5 years with positive TRAb. PBMC RNA was the source of the TCR library. A blood draw put about 10 milliliters of peripheral blood into EDTA tubes.

The clonotype comes from a female donor with Graves disease. The sequenced sample was peripheral blood mononuclear cells (PBMCs), obtained when the disease was refractory, from a patient treated with antithyroid drugs. The gene calls are TRBV2 and TRBJ2-1; TRBD1 matches at 9 bases. CDR3 region: CASIPLPGQGPPFF. Here the CDR3 DNA reads TGTGCCAGCATTCCTCTACCGGGACAGGGACCACCCTTCTTC.